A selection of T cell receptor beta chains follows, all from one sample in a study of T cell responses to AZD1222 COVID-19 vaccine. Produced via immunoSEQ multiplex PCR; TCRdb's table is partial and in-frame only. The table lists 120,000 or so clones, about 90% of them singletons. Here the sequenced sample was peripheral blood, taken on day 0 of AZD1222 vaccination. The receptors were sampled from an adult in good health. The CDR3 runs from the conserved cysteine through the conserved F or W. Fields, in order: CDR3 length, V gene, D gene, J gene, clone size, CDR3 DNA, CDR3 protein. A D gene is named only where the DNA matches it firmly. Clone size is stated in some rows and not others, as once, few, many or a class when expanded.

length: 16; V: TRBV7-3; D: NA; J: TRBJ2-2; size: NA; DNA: TGTGCCAGCAGCCGGGACTCCACGTCGAACACCGGGGAGCTGTTTTTT; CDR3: CASSRDSTSNTGELFF
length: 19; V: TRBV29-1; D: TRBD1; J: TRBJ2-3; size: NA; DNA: TGCAGCGTTGAAGCCGGGACAGGGTTACCGAGGGGTATTGGGGATACGCAGTATTTT; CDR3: CSVEAGTGLPRGIGDTQYF
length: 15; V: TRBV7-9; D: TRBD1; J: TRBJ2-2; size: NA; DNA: TGTGCCAGCAGCTCCGGGACAGGGCCCACCGGGGAGCTGTTTTTT; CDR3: CASSSGTGPTGELFF
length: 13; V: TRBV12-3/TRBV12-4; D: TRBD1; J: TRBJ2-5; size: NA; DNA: TGTGCCAGCAGCCCGACAGGGCAAGAGACCCAGTACTTC; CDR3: CASSPTGQETQYF
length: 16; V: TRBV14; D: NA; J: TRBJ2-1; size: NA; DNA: TGTGCCAGCAGCCAAGACGTACCTCCAGGGAGCAATGAGCAGTTCTTC; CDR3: CASSQDVPPGSNEQFF
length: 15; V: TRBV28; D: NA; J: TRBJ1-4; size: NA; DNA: TGTGCCAGCAGCCGCACAGGGACCCAGGGCAAAAAACTGTTTTTT; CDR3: CASSRTGTQGKKLFF
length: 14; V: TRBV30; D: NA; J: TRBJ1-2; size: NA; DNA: TGTGCCTGTGGTGGGCTAACAGACAACTATGGCTACACCTTC; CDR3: CACGGLTDNYGYTF
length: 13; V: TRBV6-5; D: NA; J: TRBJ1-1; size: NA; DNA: TGTGCCAGCAGCGTCGATCCGGGAGGTGAAGCTTTCTTT; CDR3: CASSVDPGGEAFF
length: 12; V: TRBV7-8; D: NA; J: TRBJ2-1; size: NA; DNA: TGTGCCAGCAGCCAGGGGGGGGGCGCAAAATTCTTC; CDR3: CASSQGGGAKFF
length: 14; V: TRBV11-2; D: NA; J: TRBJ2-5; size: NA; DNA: TGTGCCAGCAGCGTCCGCCGGGACATCTCCGTCCAGTACTTC; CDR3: CASSVRRDISVQYF
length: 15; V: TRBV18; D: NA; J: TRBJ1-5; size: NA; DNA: TGTGCCAGCTCACCAAAGAAAGGGGACGATCAGCCCCAGCATTTT; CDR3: CASSPKKGDDQPQHF
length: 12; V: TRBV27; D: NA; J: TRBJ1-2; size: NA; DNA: TGTGCCAGCAGTCCCGGGCGGAATGGCTACACCTTC; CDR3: CASSPGRNGYTF
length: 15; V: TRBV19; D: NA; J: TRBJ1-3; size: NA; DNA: TGTGCCAGTAGTGGCGCAGTCTACTCTGGAAACACCATATATTTT; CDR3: CASSGAVYSGNTIYF
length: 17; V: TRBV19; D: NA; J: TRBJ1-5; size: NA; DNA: TGTGCCAGTAGTATACGAAGACAGAAAAGGGCCAATCAGCCCCAGCATTTT; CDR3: CASSIRRQKRANQPQHF
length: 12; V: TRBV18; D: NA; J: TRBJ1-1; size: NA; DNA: TGTGCCAGCTCACCACAGGGGACTGAAGCTTTCTTT; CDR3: CASSPQGTEAFF
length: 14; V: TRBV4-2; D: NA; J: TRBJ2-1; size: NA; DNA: TGTGCCAGCAGCCAAGATTCCCTCCGGCATGAGCAGTTCTTC; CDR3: CASSQDSLRHEQFF
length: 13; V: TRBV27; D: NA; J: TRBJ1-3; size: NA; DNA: TGTGCCAGCAGTGGACAGAGCCGAAACACCATATATTTT; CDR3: CASSGQSRNTIYF
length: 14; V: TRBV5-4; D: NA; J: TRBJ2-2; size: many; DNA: TGTGCCAGCAGCCCACAGGGTGGCTCCGGGGAGCTGTTTTTT; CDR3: CASSPQGGSGELFF
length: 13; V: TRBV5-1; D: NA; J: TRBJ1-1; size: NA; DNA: TGCGCCAGCAGCTTACAAGAGAACACTGAAGCTTTCTTT; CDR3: CASSLQENTEAFF
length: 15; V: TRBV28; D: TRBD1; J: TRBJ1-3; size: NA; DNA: TGTGCCAGCGCAACCCCAGGGGGCGTAGGAAACACCATATATTTT; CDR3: CASATPGGVGNTIYF
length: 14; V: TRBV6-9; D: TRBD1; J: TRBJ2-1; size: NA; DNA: TGTGCCAGTTCGTCCGCGACAGGGGGTTATGAGCAGTTCTTC; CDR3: CASSSATGGYEQFF
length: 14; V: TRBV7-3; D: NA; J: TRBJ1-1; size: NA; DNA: TGTGCCAGCAGTTTAAACGGGGCTAGCGTTGAAGCTTTCTTT; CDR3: CASSLNGASVEAFF
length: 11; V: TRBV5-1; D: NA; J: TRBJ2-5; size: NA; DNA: TGCGCCAGCAGCCCTGGGGAGACCCAGTACTTC; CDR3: CASSPGETQYF
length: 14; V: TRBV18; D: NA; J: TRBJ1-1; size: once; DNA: TGTGCCAGCTCAGCCACGAGAGGTCGGACTGAAGCTTTCTTT; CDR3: CASSATRGRTEAFF
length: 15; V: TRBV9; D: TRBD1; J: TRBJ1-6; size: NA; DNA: TGTGCCAGCAGCGTAGGGGCAGGGGGTAATTCACCCCTCCACTTT; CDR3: CASSVGAGGNSPLHF
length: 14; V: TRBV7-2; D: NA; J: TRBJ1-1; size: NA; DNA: TGTGCCAGCAGCCCCTCATTCGAGGGGGGCGCCGCTTTCTTT; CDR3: CASSPSFEGGAAFF
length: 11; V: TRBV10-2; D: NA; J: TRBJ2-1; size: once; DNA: TGCGCCAGCAGCGCAGATTATGAGCAGTTCTTC; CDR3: CASSADYEQFF
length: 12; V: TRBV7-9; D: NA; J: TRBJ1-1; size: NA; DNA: TGTGCCAGCAGCTTACGGGGCGATGAAGCTTTCTTT; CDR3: CASSLRGDEAFF
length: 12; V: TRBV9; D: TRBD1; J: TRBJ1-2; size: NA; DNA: TGTGCCAGCAGCTACGGCGACAGGGACTACACCTTC; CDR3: CASSYGDRDYTF
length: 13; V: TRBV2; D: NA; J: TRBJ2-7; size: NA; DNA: TGTGCCAGCAATACTAAGGGGGGCCACGAGCAGTACTTC; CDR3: CASNTKGGHEQYF
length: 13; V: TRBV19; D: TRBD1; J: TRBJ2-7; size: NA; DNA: TGTGCCAGTAGTCCGACAGGGTGGGCCGAGCAGTACTTC; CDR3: CASSPTGWAEQYF
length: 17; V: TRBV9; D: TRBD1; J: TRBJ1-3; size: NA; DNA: TGTGCCAGCAGCCCTCATCAAAGGGGGACAGGCGGAAACACCATATATTTT; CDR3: CASSPHQRGTGGNTIYF
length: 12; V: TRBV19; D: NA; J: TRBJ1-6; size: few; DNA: TGTGCCAGTAGTCCTATTGGGTCACCCCTCCACTTT; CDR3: CASSPIGSPLHF
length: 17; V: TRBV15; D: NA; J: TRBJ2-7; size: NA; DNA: TGTGCCACCAGCAGATGGGACGGGACACCTACCTCCTACGAGCAGTACTTC; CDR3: CATSRWDGTPTSYEQYF
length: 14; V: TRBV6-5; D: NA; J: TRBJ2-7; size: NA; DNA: TGTGCCAGCTCCCCCGGTAAGGGACCCTACGAGCAGTACTTC; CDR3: CASSPGKGPYEQYF
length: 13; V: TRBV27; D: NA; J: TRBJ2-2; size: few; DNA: TGTGCCAGCAGTTTATCGGGAGATGGGGAGCTGTTTTTT; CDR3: CASSLSGDGELFF
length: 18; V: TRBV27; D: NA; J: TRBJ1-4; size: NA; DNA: TGTGCCAGCAGTCTCAAATTCCCGGCGGGGCCGGCTAATGAAAAACTGTTTTTT; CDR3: CASSLKFPAGPANEKLFF
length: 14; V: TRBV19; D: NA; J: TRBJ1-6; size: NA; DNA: TGTGCCAGTAGTATCCCACAGGGATATTCACCCCTCCACTTT; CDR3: CASSIPQGYSPLHF
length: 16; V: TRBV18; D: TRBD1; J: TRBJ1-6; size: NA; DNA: TGTGCCAGCTCACCCCGTCCGGACAGGGAAAATTCACCCCTCCACTTT; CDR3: CASSPRPDRENSPLHF
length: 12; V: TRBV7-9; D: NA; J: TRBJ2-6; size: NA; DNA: TGTGCCAGCAATCCAGGGGGGTGGGTCCTGACTTTC; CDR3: CASNPGGWVLTF
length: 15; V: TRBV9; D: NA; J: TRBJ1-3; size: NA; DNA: TGTGCCAGCAGCGTAGGTGGGGGGATTGGAAACACCATATATTTT; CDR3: CASSVGGGIGNTIYF
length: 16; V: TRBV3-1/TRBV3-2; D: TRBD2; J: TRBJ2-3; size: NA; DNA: TGTGCCAGCAGCCAAGATTGGACTAGAGCCACAGATACGCAGTATTTT; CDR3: CASSQDWTRATDTQYF